This T cell receptor (beta chain) was captured in a study of blood T cell repertoires in COVID-19. Study in general: Collection of acute and convalescent COVID-19 samples took place in the United States, Italy and Spain. PBMCs, B-cell-depleted T cells, or T cells provided the cDNA or gDNA that made up the material.

TCRdb's table, derived via immunoSEQ multiplex PCR, lists solely in-frame clones and lacks some. This sample yields some 140,000 clones, of which about four fifths are seen a single time; about 31% belongs to the top ten. The V and J ends lost 1 base and 8 bases respectively, with 9 bases between them. Germline values: CDR1 MGHRA, CDR2 YSYEKL. The length of the CDR3 is 14 residues. The chain employs TRBV4-1 and TRBJ1-6; D ambiguous. The sequenced sample consisted of peripheral blood. This TCR came from a woman in her sixties with acute or convalescent COVID-19. The CDR3 region has the DNA TGCGCCAGCAGCCAAGTGGGGAGAGATTCACCCCTCCACTTT. Translation: CASSQVGRDSPLHF.